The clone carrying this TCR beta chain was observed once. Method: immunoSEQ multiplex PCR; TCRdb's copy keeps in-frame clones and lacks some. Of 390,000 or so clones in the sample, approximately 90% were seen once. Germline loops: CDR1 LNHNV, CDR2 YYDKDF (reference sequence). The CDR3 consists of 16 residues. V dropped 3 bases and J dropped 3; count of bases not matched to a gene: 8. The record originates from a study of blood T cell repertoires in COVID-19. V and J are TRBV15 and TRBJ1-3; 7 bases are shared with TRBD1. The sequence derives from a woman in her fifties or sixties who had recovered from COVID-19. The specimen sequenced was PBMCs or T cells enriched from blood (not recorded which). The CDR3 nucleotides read TGTGCCACCAGCAGGGACCCAGGGGGTGATGGAAACACCATATATTTT. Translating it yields CATSRDPGGDGNTIYF.